This T cell receptor beta chain was recovered during a study of blood T cell repertoires in COVID-19. About the study: Sources were T cells, B-cell-depleted T cells, or PBMCs; the material itself was cDNA or gDNA.

It was during active infection that Seattle patients were enrolled and then longitudinally followed. CDR3 length: 13 residues. The V end was cut by 1 base, the J end by 5 bases, with 6 bases between. Germline CDR1 is MGHRA and CDR2 is YSYEKL. Under the authors' procedure: The authors estimated nucleated cell counts from reference gene primer amplification. Only in-frame clones appear in the TCRdb table, and some are missing; sequencing was by immunoSEQ multiplex PCR. V and J calls and clone size are given by that table; D and trimming were obtained from the DNA. The sample contains 100,000 to 150,000 clones, around 89% of which appear only once.

The clonotype originates from a man between 60 and 75 years old with COVID-19, enrolled during active disease. Sequences were obtained from peripheral blood. V and J are TRBV4-1 and TRBJ1-5; D call uncertain. The CDR3, as DNA: TGCGCCAGCAGCCAAGTGAGGGATCAGCCCCAGCATTTT. It encodes CASSQVRDQPQHF.